The subject of this entry is one TCR beta chain. The assay was immunoSEQ multiplex PCR, and TCRdb's table has in-frame clones only and misses some. The data hold 100,000 to 150,000 clones, with approximately 90% observed a single time. From germline, CDR1 is LNHDA and CDR2 SQIVND (reference sequence). The CDR3 covers 16 residues. The trim removed 4 bases at V and 7 bases at J, leaving 8 bases unmatched. The data are from a study of blood T cell repertoires in COVID-19. Study at large: COVID-19 samples, acute and convalescent, were from the United States, Italy and Spain. In each case, the material was cDNA or gDNA derived from T cells, B-cell-depleted T cells, or PBMCs.

This sequence was found in a man in his fifties or sixties with COVID-19, enrolled during active disease. J is TRBJ2-6 and V is TRBV19, with 9 bases lining up with TRBD1. Sequenced sample: peripheral blood. The CDR3: CASSSSWDRDANVLTF. CDR3 nucleotides: TGTGCCAGTAGTAGTTCTTGGGACAGGGATGCCAACGTCCTGACTTTC.